This is a list of T cell receptor beta chains from one sample in a study of CD8+ T cells in alopecia areata. Method: immunoSEQ multiplex PCR; TCRdb's copy keeps in-frame clones and lacks some. The data show a few hundred thousand clones, roughly two fifths seen once. The sequenced sample was CD4+ T cells sorted from blood, obtained at roughly week 30, from a patient treated with tofacitinib. The origin of the receptors is a human donor with alopecia areata. The CDR3 runs from the conserved cysteine through the conserved F or W. The order of the fields is D gene, J gene, V gene, clone size, CDR3 protein, CDR3 DNA. D genes are given only for firm matches. Size tells how often a clone was seen (once, few, many) or the class of an expanded clone, and some rows leave it out.

>.|TRBJ2-2|TRBV10-3|few
CAISEGPSNTGELFF
TGTGCCATCAGTGAGGGGCCCTCGAACACCGGGGAGCTGTTTTTT
>.|TRBJ1-2|TRBV19|.
CASSTPIGGGSYGYTF
TGTGCCAGTAGTACCCCCATTGGGGGCGGTAGCTATGGCTACACCTTC
>.|TRBJ2-1|TRBV30|.
CAFGGSSYNEQFF
TGTGCCTTTGGGGGGAGCTCCTACAATGAGCAGTTCTTC
>.|TRBJ1-1|TRBV30|.
CARRSPGRQTEAFF
TGTGCCAGGAGGTCGCCAGGCCGTCAAACCGAAGCTTTCTTT
>.|TRBJ1-1|TRBV19|.
CASSTRHRSNTEAFF
TGTGCCAGTAGTACCCGACATAGGTCGAACACTGAAGCTTTCTTT
>TRBD1|TRBJ1-1|TRBV30|.
CAWSGQGVGTEAFF
TGTGCCTGGAGCGGACAGGGAGTGGGCACTGAAGCTTTCTTT
>.|TRBJ1-1|TRBV30|.
CAWSALGTRNTEAFF
TGTGCCTGGAGTGCCCTGGGGACCCGGAACACTGAAGCTTTCTTT
>.|TRBJ2-2|TRBV2|.
CASSEEATGELFF
TGTGCCAGCAGTGAAGAGGCCACCGGGGAGCTGTTTTTT
>.|TRBJ2-4|TRBV4-1|few
CASSQVAKNIQYF
TGCGCCAGCAGCCAAGTAGCCAAAAACATTCAGTACTTC
>.|TRBJ2-7|TRBV27|.
CASRLTRTREQYF
TGTGCCAGCAGATTAACCCGCACGCGCGAGCAGTACTTC
>.|TRBJ1-4|TRBV14|.
CASSQARGTNEKLFF
TGTGCCAGCAGCCAAGCTAGGGGAACTAATGAAAAACTGTTTTTT
>.|TRBJ1-4|TRBV29-1|.
CSVGVANEKLFF
TGCAGCGTGGGGGTAGCTAATGAAAAACTGTTTTTT
>TRBD1|TRBJ1-5|TRBV30|.
CAWTGQGDQPQHF
TGTGCCTGGACCGGACAGGGAGATCAGCCCCAGCATTTT
>.|TRBJ2-1|TRBV2|.
CASGKARAGNYNEQFF
TGTGCCAGCGGGAAGGCTCGCGCAGGTAACTACAATGAGCAGTTCTTC
>TRBD2|TRBJ2-1|TRBV6-1|.
CASSDSGRNNEQFF
TGTGCCAGCAGTGATAGCGGGAGAAACAATGAGCAGTTCTTC
>.|TRBJ2-4|TRBV29-1|few
CSVSWTAGAKNIQYF
TGCAGCGTTTCCTGGACAGCCGGAGCCAAAAACATTCAGTACTTC
>TRBD1|TRBJ1-1|TRBV30|few
CAWRTQGTEAFF
TGTGCCTGGAGAACACAGGGGACTGAAGCTTTCTTT
>.|TRBJ2-2|TRBV30|.
CAWRSGPNTGELFF
TGTGCCTGGAGGTCGGGACCGAACACCGGGGAGCTGTTTTTT
>TRBD2|TRBJ2-7|TRBV30|few
CAWSRSYSGGSSGRVYEQYF
TGTGCCTGGAGCAGATCCTATTCAGGGGGTTCTAGCGGGAGAGTGTACGAGCAGTACTTC
>.|TRBJ1-3|TRBV6-6|.
CASSYPGQGGNTIYF
TGTGCCAGCAGTTACCCCGGGCAGGGAGGAAACACCATATATTTT
>TRBD2|TRBJ2-1|TRBV15|.
CATSRGLAPSYNEQFF
TGTGCCACCAGCAGAGGACTAGCGCCTTCCTACAATGAGCAGTTCTTC
>.|TRBJ1-6|TRBV30|.
CAWRGDYNSPLHF
TGTGCCTGGAGGGGGGACTATAATTCACCCCTCCACTTT
>TRBD2|TRBJ2-1|TRBV9|.
CASSAHLLAGGPNEQFF
TGTGCCAGCAGCGCCCACTTACTAGCGGGAGGGCCGAATGAGCAGTTCTTC
>.|TRBJ2-1|TRBV7-3|.
CASSLTSLPDEQFF
TGTGCCAGCAGCTTAACGTCATTGCCCGATGAGCAGTTCTTC
>TRBD1|TRBJ1-2|TRBV2|.
CASRLQGARGYTF
TGTGCCAGCAGGTTACAGGGGGCGCGCGGCTACACCTTC
>.|TRBJ2-3|TRBV5-1|few
CASKLARTDTQYF
TGCGCCAGCAAGCTAGCCCGCACAGATACGCAGTATTTT
>TRBD1|TRBJ1-5|TRBV30|.
CAWSVGQGSVALNQPQHF
TGTGCCTGGAGTGTGGGACAGGGTTCGGTAGCGCTCAATCAGCCCCAGCATTTT
>.|TRBJ1-1|TRBV5-4|.
CASSLIGIDTEAFF
TGTGCCAGCAGCTTGATTGGGATTGACACTGAAGCTTTCTTT
>.|TRBJ1-1|TRBV7-2|.
CASSLGGDTEAFF
TGTGCCAGCAGCTTAGGTGGGGACACTGAAGCTTTCTTT
>TRBD1|TRBJ2-3|TRBV30|.
CAYTLTGTDTQYF
TGTGCCTACACCCTGACAGGGACCGATACGCAGTATTTT
>.|TRBJ2-5|TRBV19|.
CASSRSGAPARETQYF
TGTGCCAGTAGCAGATCGGGAGCCCCCGCGCGGGAGACCCAGTACTTC
>TRBD1|TRBJ2-5|TRBV6-5|.
CASSTLGQAQETQYF
TGTGCCAGCAGCACCCTGGGACAGGCTCAAGAGACCCAGTACTTC
>.|TRBJ2-1|TRBV7-9|few
CASSSDPYSRQFF
TGTGCCAGCAGCTCCGATCCCTACAGTAGACAGTTCTTC
>.|TRBJ2-2|TRBV5-1|.
CASSPTGANTGELFF
TGCGCCAGCAGTCCGACGGGCGCGAACACCGGGGAGCTGTTTTTT
>TRBD1|TRBJ2-2|TRBV11-2|.
CASSQGQANTGELFF
TGTGCCAGCAGCCAGGGACAGGCGAACACCGGGGAGCTGTTTTTT
>.|TRBJ1-3|TRBV18|few
CASSPREGSGNTIYF
TGTGCCAGCTCACCACGGGAGGGAAGTGGAAACACCATATATTTT
>TRBD1|TRBJ2-4|TRBV2|many
CASSRTGVYIQYF
TGTGCCAGCAGTCGGACAGGGGTCTACATTCAGTACTTC
>.|TRBJ1-1|TRBV30|.
CAWKDLNTEAFF
TGTGCCTGGAAGGACTTGAACACTGAAGCTTTCTTT
>TRBD1|TRBJ1-5|TRBV30|.
CAWSSVRGRINQPQHF
TGTGCCTGGAGCTCGGTCAGGGGGCGCATCAATCAGCCCCAGCATTTT
>.|TRBJ2-1|TRBV7-9|.
CASSLGGRNEQFF
TGTGCCAGCAGCTTAGGGGGTCGAAATGAGCAGTTCTTC
>TRBD2|TRBJ2-7|TRBV29-1|.
CSVESPLAGADEQYF
TGCAGCGTTGAATCCCCCCTAGCGGGGGCCGACGAGCAGTACTTC
>.|TRBJ1-5|TRBV30|.
CAWRGPGRNQPQHF
TGTGCCTGGAGGGGTCCAGGGCGGAATCAGCCCCAGCATTTT
>.|TRBJ1-6|TRBV19|.
CASRRGNSPLHF
TGTGCCAGTAGACGGGGGAATTCACCCCTCCACTTT
>.|TRBJ2-2|TRBV30|.
CAWSTHLSNTGELFF
TGTGCCTGGAGTACACACCTCTCGAACACCGGGGAGCTGTTTTTT
>TRBD1|TRBJ1-2|TRBV13|.
CASSVRTGGFHGYTF
TGTGCCAGCAGCGTTCGGACAGGGGGCTTTCATGGCTACACCTTC
>TRBD2|TRBJ2-7|TRBV4-1|.
CASSQGLAAQYF
TGCGCCAGCAGCCAAGGACTAGCGGCGCAGTACTTC
>.|TRBJ2-7|TRBV6-5|.
CASSYRAPYEQYF
TGTGCCAGCAGTTACAGGGCCCCCTACGAGCAGTACTTC
>.|TRBJ1-6|TRBV6-6|few
CASSPRGDSYNSPLHF
TGTGCCAGCAGTCCCAGAGGAGACTCCTATAATTCACCCCTCCACTTT
>.|TRBJ2-1|TRBV4-1|few
CASSQPTRGVAEQFF
TGCGCCAGCAGCCAACCGACTAGGGGGGTTGCTGAGCAGTTCTTC
>.|TRBJ2-7|TRBV30|once
CAWSSPYEQYF
TGTGCCTGGAGTAGTCCCTACGAGCAGTACTTC
>.|TRBJ1-1|TRBV29-1|.
CSVDRVDTEAFF
TGCAGCGTTGACAGGGTGGACACTGAAGCTTTCTTT
>TRBD1|TRBJ1-2|TRBV7-2|few
CASSFPGTGDYGYTF
TGTGCCAGCAGCTTCCCGGGGACAGGGGACTATGGCTACACCTTC
>TRBD2|TRBJ2-5|TRBV28|.
CASSPWTSGNQETQYF
TGTGCCAGCAGTCCATGGACTAGCGGAAACCAAGAGACCCAGTACTTC
>.|TRBJ1-1|TRBV11-2|few
CASSPIGRNTEAFF
TGTGCCAGCAGCCCTATAGGGCGAAACACTGAAGCTTTCTTT
>TRBD2|TRBJ2-7|TRBV14|.
CASSPMRERYEQYF
TGTGCCAGCAGCCCGATGCGGGAGAGGTACGAGCAGTACTTC
>.|TRBJ1-5|TRBV2|.
CASSERQGSQPQHF
TGTGCCAGCAGTGAAAGGCAGGGCAGCCAGCCCCAGCATTTT
>.|TRBJ1-2|TRBV29-1|.
CSVDPQNYGYTF
TGCAGCGTTGATCCGCAGAACTATGGCTACACCTTC